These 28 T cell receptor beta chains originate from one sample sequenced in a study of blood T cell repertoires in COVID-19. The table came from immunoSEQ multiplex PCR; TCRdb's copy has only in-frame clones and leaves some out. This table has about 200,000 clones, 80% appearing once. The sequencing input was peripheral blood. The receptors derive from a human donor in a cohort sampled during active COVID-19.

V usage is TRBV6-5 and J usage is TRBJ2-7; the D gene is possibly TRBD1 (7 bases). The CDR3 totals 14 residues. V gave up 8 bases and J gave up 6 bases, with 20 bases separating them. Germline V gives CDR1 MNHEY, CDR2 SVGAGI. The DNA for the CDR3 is TGTGCCAGCCGGATCGACAGGGAGGCTTTCGAGCAGTACTTC. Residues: CASRIDREAFEQYF.

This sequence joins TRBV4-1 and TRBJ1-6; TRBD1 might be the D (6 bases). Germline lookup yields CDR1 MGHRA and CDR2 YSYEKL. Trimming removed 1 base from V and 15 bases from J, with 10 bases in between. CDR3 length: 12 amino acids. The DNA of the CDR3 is TGCGCCAGCAGCCAAGGGGCAGGGGTCCTCCACTTT. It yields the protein CASSQGAGVLHF.

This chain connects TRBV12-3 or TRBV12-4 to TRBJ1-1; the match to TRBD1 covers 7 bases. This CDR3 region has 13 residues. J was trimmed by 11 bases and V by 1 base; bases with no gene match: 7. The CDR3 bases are TGTGCCAGCAGTTTAGGGGACAGATTTCTGGCTTTCTTT. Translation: CASSLGDRFLAFF.

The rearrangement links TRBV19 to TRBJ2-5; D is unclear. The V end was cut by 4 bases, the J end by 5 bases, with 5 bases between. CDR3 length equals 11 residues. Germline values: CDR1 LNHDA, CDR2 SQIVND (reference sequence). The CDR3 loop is CASSTLETQYF. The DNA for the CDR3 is TGTGCCAGTAGTACCCTTGAGACCCAGTACTTC.

The CDR3 nucleotides read TGTGCCAGCCATATAGTGCCAGATACGCAGTATTTT. Translation: CASHIVPDTQYF. The chain links TRBV3-1 (or the pseudogene TRBV3-2) to TRBJ2-3; D remains ambiguous. The V and J ends lost 8 bases and 4 bases respectively, with 10 bases between them. The germline V gene encodes CDR1 LGHDT and CDR2 YNNKEL (reference sequence). The CDR3 runs to 12 residues.

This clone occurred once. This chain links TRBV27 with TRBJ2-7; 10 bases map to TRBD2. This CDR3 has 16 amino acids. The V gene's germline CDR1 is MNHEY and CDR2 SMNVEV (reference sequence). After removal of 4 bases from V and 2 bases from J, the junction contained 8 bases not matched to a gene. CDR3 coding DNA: TGTGCCAGCAGTTCTCTCGGACTAGCGGAAGCCTACGAGCAGTACTTC. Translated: CASSSLGLAEAYEQYF.

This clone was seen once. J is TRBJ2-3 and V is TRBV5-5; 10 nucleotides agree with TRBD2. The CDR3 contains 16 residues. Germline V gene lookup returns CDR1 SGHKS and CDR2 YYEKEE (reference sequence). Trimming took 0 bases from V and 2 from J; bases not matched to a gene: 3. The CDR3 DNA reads TGTGCCAGCAGCTTGGGTAGCGGGAGGTCCACAGATACGCAGTATTTT. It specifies CASSLGSGRSTDTQYF.

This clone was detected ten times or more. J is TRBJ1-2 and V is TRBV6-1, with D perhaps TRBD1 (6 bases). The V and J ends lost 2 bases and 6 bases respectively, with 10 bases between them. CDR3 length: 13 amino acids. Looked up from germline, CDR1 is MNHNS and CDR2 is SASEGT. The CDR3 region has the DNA TGTGCCAGCAGTGAAACAGGGCGTGATGGCTACACCTTC. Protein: CASSETGRDGYTF.

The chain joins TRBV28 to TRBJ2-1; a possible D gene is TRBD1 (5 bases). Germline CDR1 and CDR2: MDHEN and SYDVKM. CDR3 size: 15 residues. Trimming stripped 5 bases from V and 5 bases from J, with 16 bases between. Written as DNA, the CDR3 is TGTGCCAGCAGTCCCCGGACACTAAAGGACAATGAGCAGTTCTTC. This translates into CASSPRTLKDNEQFF.

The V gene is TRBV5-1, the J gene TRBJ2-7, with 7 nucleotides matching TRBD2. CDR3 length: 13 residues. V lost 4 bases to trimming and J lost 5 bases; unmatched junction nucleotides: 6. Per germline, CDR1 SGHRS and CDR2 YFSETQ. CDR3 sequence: CASSARTSNEQYF. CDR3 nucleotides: TGCGCCAGCAGCGCGAGGACTAGTAACGAGCAGTACTTC.

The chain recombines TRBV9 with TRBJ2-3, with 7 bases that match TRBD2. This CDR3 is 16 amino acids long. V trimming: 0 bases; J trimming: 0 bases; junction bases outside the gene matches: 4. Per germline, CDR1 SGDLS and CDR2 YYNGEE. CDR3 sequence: CASSVDGGGSTDTQYF. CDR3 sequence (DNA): TGTGCCAGCAGCGTAGATGGGGGGGGTAGCACAGATACGCAGTATTTT.

CDR3 amino acids: CASSYRPEGTGELFF. The CDR3 DNA reads TGTGCCAGCAGTTACAGGCCCGAAGGCACCGGGGAGCTGTTTTTT. This sequence joins TRBV2 and TRBJ2-2; TRBD1 might be the D (5 bases). Trimming removed 5 bases at V and 4 bases at J, with 14 bases between. Germline values: CDR1 SNHLY, CDR2 FYNNEI. There are 15 residues in the CDR3.

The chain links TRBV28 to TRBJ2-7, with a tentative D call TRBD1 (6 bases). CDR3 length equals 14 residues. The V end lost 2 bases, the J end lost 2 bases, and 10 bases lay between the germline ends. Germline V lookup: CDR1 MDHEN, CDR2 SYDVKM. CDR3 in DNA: TGTGCCAGCAGTTTAGACAGGAACACCTACGAGCAGTACTTC. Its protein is CASSLDRNTYEQYF.

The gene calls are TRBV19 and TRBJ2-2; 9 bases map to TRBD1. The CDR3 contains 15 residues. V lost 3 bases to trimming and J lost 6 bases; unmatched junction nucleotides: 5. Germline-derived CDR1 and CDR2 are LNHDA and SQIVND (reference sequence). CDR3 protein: CASSIDRGKAGELFF. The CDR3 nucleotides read TGTGCCAGTAGTATCGACAGGGGGAAGGCCGGGGAGCTGTTTTTT.

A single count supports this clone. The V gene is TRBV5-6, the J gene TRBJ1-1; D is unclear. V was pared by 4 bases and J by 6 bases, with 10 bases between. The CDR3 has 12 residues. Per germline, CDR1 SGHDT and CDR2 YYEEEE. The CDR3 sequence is CASSLREPEAFF. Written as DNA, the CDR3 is TGTGCCAGCAGCCTACGGGAGCCTGAAGCTTTCTTT.

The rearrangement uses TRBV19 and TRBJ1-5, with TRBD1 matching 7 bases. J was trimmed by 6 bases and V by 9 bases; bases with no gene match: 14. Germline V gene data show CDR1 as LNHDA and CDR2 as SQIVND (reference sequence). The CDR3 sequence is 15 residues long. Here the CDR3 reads CASSGARRGRQPQHF. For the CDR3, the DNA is TGTGCCAGCTCAGGGGCGAGAAGGGGGCGTCAGCCCCAGCATTTT.

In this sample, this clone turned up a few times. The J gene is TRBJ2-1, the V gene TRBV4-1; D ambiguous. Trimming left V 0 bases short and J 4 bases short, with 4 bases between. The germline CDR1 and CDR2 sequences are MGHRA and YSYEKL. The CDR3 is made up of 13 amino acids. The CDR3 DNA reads TGCGCCAGCAGCCAAGACTTATACAATGAGCAGTTCTTC. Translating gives CASSQDLYNEQFF.

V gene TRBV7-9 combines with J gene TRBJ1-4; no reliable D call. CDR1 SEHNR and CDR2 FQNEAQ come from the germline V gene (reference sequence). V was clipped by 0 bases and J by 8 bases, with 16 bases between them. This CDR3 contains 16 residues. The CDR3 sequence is CASSLALSGYREKLFF. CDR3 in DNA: TGTGCCAGCAGCTTAGCGCTTTCGGGTTATCGAGAAAAACTGTTTTTT.

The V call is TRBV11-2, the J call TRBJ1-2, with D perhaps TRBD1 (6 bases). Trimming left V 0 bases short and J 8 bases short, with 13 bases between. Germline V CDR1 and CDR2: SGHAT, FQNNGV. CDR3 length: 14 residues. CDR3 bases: TGTGCCAGCAGCTTAGATCCCAGGGGTGGGGGCTACACCTTC. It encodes CASSLDPRGGGYTF.

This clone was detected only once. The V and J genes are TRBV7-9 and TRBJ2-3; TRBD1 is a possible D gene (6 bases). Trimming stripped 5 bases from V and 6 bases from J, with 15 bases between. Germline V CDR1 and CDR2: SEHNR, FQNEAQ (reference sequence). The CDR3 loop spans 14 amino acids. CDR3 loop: CASSPGTSVDTQYF. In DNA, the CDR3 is TGTGCCAGCAGCCCCGGGACATCGGTGGATACGCAGTATTTT.

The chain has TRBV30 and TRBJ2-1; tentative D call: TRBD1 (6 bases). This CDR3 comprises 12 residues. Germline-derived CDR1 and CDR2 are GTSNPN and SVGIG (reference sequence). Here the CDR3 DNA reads TGTGCTAGAGGTCAGGGGATTAGTGAGCAGTTCTTC. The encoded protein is CARGQGISEQFF.

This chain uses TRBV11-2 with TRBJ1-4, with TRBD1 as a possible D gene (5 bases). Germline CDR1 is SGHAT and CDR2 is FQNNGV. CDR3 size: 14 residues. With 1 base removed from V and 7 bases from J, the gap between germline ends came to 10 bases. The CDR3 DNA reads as TGTGCCAGCAGCTTAGGGGGGGAGGGTGAAAAACTGTTTTTT. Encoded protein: CASSLGGEGEKLFF.

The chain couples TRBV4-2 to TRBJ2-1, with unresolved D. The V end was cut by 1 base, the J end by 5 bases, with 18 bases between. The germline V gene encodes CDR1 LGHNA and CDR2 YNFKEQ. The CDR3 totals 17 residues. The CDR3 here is CASSQAYQSLLNNEQFF. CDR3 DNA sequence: TGTGCCAGCAGCCAAGCCTACCAATCCCTGCTCAACAATGAGCAGTTCTTC.

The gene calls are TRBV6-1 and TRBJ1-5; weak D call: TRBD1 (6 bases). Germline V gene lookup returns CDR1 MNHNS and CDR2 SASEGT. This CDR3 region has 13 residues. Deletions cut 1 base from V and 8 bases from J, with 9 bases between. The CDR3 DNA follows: TGTGCCAGCAGTGAAGGGGGGCGGGAGCCCCAGCATTTT. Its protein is CASSEGGREPQHF.

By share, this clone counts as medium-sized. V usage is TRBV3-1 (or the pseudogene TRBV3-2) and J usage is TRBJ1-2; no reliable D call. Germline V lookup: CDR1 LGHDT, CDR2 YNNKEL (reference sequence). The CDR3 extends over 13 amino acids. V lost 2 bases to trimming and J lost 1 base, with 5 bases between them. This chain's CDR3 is CASSQNSNYGYTF. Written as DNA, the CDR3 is TGTGCCAGCAGCCAAAACAGTAACTATGGCTACACCTTC.

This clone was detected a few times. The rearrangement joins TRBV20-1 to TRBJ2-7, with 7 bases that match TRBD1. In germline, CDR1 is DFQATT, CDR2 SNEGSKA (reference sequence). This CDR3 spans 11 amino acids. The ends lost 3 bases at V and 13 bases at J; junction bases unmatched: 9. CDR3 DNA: TGCAGTGCTAGCTGGTTGGGACAGACTTACTTC. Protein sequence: CSASWLGQTYF.

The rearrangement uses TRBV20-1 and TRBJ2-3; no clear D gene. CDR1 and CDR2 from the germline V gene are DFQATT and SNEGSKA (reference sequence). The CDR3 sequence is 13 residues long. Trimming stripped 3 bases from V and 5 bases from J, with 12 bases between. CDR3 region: CSASDRVVDTQYF. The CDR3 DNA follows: TGCAGTGCTAGTGACCGCGTCGTAGATACGCAGTATTTT.

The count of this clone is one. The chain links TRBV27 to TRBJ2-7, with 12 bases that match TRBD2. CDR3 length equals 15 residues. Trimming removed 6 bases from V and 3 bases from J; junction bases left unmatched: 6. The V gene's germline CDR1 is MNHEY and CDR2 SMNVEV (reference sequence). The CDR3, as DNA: TGTGCCAGCAGCACCGGGACTAGCGGGTACTACGAGCAGTACTTC. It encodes CASSTGTSGYYEQYF.